The clone carrying this T cell receptor beta chain appeared a few times. Its antigen is unidentified. The record originates from a study of T cells in Graves' hyperthyroidism and ophthalmopathy. Study observations and caveats: A median around six months before onset, the model predicted ophthalmopathy. Through a model of 13 V-J features, ophthalmopathy was separated from stable hyperthyroidism. Blood shared most expanded thyroid clonotypes above 0.001.

This CDR3 is 16 amino acids long. Germline V CDR1 and CDR2: DFQATT, SNEGSKA (reference sequence). The trim removed 5 bases at V and 0 bases at J, leaving 5 bases unmatched. TCR beta CDR3 region amplification was performed from RNA transcripts. During a first-round RT-PCR of the TCR CDR3, the HTBI primer set was used. TCRdb reanalysed the multiplex PCR reads using MiXCR and keeps one entry per CDR3 protein. Among 700,000 or so distinct CDR3 sequences listed, about a sixth were seen once. The receptor was derived from a man younger than 35 with Graves' hyperthyroidism. Sequencing input: blood. This chain uses TRBV20-1 with TRBJ2-1; 12 bases are a match to TRBD2. The DNA for the CDR3 is TGCAGTGCTCCTAGACTAGCGGGAGTCTCCTACAATGAGCAGTTCTTC. Protein product: CSAPRLAGVSYNEQFF.